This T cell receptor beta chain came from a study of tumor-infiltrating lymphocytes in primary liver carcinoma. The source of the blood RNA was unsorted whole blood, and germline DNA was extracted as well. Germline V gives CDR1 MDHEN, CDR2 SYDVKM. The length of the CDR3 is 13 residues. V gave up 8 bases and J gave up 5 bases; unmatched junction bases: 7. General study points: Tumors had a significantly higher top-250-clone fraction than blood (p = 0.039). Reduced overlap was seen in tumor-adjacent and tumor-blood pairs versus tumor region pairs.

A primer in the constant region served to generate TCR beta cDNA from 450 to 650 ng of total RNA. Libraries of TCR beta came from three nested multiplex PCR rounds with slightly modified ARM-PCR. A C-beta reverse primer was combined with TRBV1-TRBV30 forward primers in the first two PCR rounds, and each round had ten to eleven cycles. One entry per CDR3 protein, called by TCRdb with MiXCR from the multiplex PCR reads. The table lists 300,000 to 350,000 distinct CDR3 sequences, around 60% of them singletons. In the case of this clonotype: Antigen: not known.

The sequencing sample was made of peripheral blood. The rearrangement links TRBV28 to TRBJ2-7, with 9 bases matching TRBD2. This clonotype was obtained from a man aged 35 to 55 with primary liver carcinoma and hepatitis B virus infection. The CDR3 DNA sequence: TGTGCCAGCGGCGGGAGGGCGAGACACGAGCAGTACTTC. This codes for CASGGRARHEQYF.